This TCR beta chain was documented in a study of T cells after somatic rescue of genetic block. TCRdb keeps only in-frame clones here, not all; method: immunoSEQ multiplex PCR. The data hold around 70,000 clones, with just under 95% observed a single time. Germline loops: CDR1 SGHRS, CDR2 YFSETQ. V shed 0 bases and J shed 1 base, with 13 bases lying between them. The CDR3 sequence is 16 residues long. Only one count was recorded for this clone. The genes are TRBV5-1 and TRBJ1-1; a weak D match, TRBD1 (5 bases). The clonotype comes from a man aged 35 to 55. Source material: peripheral blood mononuclear cells (PBMCs). CDR3 region: CASSLGSGYGNTEAFF. The CDR3 bases are TGCGCCAGCAGCTTGGGGTCAGGGTACGGGAACACTGAAGCTTTCTTT.